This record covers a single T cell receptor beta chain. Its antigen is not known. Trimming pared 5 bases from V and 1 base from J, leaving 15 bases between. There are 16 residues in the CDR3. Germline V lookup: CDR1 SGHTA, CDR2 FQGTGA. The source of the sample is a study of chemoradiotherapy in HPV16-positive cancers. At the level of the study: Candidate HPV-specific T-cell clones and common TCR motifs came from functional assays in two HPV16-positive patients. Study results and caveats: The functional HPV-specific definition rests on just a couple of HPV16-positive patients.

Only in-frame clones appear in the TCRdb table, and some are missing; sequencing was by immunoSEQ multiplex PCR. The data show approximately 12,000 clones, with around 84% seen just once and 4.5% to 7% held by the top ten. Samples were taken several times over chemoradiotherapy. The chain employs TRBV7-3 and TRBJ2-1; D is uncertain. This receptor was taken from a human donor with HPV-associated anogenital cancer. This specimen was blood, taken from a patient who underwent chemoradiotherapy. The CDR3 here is CASSPRVIASYNEQFF. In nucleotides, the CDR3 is TGTGCCAGCAGCCCCCGCGTAATTGCGTCCTACAATGAGCAGTTCTTC.